This record concerns one TCR beta chain sequence. Its antigen is unidentified. The V gene end was trimmed by 4 bases and the J gene end by 5 bases; junction bases not matched to a gene: 9. The length of the CDR3 is 15 residues. In germline, CDR1 is SGHAT, CDR2 FQNNGV. Using immunoSEQ multiplex PCR, the repertoire was profiled, and TCRdb retains in-frame clones only, with some absent. The repertoire holds under 200,000 clones, roughly 92% seen once, with 1% to 1.5% in the top ten. This specimen belongs to a study of T cell responses to AZD1222 COVID-19 vaccine. Study-wide findings and caveats: With dominance at 160-218 and 743-854, vaccine-associated CD4 TCRs spanned spike. There were mostly white British donors and more females than males, and clonal diversity was possibly underestimated.

This receptor was identified in an adult in good health. The chain recombines TRBV11-2 with TRBJ2-5, with 8 bases fitting TRBD1. The source material was peripheral blood, sampled on day 0 of AZD1222 vaccination. CDR3 nucleotides: TGTGCCAGCAGCTCTAGCAGGGGGCGCGGGGAGACCCAGTACTTC. This gives the protein CASSSSRGRGETQYF.